What follows is one T cell receptor beta chain and its context. In its sample, this clonotype was seen many times. Its cognate antigen has yet to be identified. No per-base quality is available; no much larger clone lies one base away. The Immunoverse kit was used to build TCR libraries from roughly 0.4 ug RNA, with molecular barcoded adaptors covering alpha/delta and beta/gamma chains. TCR library preparation used the same RNA that went into transcriptome sequencing. TCR libraries were sequenced on an Illumina HiSeq 4000 with 2 x 150 cycles. The authors' analysis ran thus. TCR reads were aligned to human V, D, J and C references and assembled into CDR3 clonotypes with MiXCR, including quality filtering and error correction. Clonotype counts and gene usage diversity were analyzed with the tcR package in R. Raw mapping reads were checked after the RNA-seq reads had been mapped by STAR aligner version 2.5.3a onto the human GRCh37 genome. IR-seq fastq files were randomly downsampled with Seqtk 1.3 to test the effect of sequencing depth on detected clonotypes. The public sequencing data were trimmed at Q25 with fastp and processed into clonotypes with MiXCR by TCRdb, which kept only in-frame beta chains. For every CDR3 protein sequence, its rows merge into one entry that carries the most common genes and DNA. Here the V and J calls rest on TCRdb's processing, not on the authors' analysis. The sample table shows some 40,000 distinct CDR3 sequences, and 13% to 15% are seen once. Clones ranked in the top ten supply approximately 7% of the sample.

The CDR3 starts with the cysteine, ends with the phenylalanine, and has 15 residues. Of the read, only the CDR3 DNA is kept; its 45 bases are in frame from base 1. CDR1 MNHEY and CDR2 SMNVEV are derived from the germline V gene (reference sequence). Deletion took 3 bases off V and 6 bases off J, with a span of 12 bases between the germline ends. The data are from a study of read filtering for tumor transcriptome and immune sequencing (dated by TCRdb to the early 2020s). Notes on the research overall: The cohort was composed of roughly 18 male and 14 to 15 female patients, with a mean age of approximately 70 years and an age range of about 45 to 90. One of the main goals was to work out a read-filtering strategy for immune repertoire data, in particular whether clonotypes backed by only a single read should be removed. After DNase treatment, whole-transcriptome libraries were prepared using the TruSeq RNA Access Library Prep Kit. By revised international staging, fewer than ten patients were R-ISS I, some 17 were R-ISS II and 7 were R-ISS III. Using the same bone marrow samples, the study compared TCR repertoires obtained by targeted immune repertoire sequencing with those obtained by bulk whole-transcriptome sequencing. TCR-region mapped reads per sample ranged from about 4 to 10.27 million with IR-seq versus only roughly 85 to 1273 with RNA-seq. Here is what the overall study found, with its caveats: In IR-seq, single-read clonotypes were about 81.9% of clonotypes but 3.5% to 4% of total reads; in RNA-seq they were about 75% of clonotypes and more than 40% of reads. The sorted CD138-negative fraction was composed of a mixed bone marrow immune population rather than of purified T cells. When single-read clonotypes were removed, the proportions of shared clonotypes in IR-seq and RNA-seq correlated more strongly. Compared with RNA-seq, IR-seq captured clonotypes at much greater depth and more reliably, and a smaller IR-seq throughput was enough to identify most of the shared clonotypes.

Bone marrow was sampled from every patient at the time of active disease. Isolation of bone marrow mononuclear cells was performed by Ficoll-Hypaque density gradient centrifugation. Myeloma plasma cells were removed and CD138-negative cells were obtained by negative selection following labeling with CD138 magnetic microbeads on a MACS separator. Flow cytometry on an Attune NxT with CD138 antibodies was used to check the purity of the isolated cells. Total RNA was extracted using TRIzol reagent and was quantified on a NanoDrop spectrophotometer. Paired RNA-seq and IR-seq were performed on each patient's CD138-negative bone marrow sample.

The TCR sequence derives from a donor aged 40 or older with multiple myeloma. The rearranged chain carries TRBV27 and TRBJ1-6; perhaps TRBD1 is the D gene, with 6 bases matching. The source material was a population of CD138-negative cells sorted from bone marrow. According to the study, the label for this sample's cell subset or site signals: bone marrow mononuclear cells depleted of CD138+ plasma/myeloma cells by negative magnetic selection. CDR3 loop: CASSLTQGSNSPLHF. The sequenced DNA is TGTGCCAGCAGTTTGACTCAGGGGAGTAATTCACCCCTCCACTTT.